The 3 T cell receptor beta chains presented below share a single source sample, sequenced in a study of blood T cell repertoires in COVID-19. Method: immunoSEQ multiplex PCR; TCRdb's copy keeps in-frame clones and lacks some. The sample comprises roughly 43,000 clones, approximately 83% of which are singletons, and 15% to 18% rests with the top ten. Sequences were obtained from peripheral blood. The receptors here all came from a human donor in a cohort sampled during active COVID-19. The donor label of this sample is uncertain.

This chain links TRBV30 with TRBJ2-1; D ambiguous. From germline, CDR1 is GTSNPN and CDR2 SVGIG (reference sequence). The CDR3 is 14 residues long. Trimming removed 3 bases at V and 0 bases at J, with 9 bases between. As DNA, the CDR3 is TGTGCCTGGAGATCGGGTAGCTCCTACAATGAGCAGTTCTTC. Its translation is CAWRSGSSYNEQFF.

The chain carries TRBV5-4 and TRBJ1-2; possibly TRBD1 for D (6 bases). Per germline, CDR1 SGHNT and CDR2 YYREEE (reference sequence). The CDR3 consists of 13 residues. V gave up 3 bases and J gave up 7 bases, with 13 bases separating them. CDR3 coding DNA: TGTGCCAGCAGCTCCAGCGGGGGGCTTGGCTACACCTTC. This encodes CASSSSGGLGYTF.

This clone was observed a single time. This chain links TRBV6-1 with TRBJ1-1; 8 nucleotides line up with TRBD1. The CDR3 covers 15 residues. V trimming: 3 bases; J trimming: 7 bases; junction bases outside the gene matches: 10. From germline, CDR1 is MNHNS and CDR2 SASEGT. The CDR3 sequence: CASSEMDRETFEAFF. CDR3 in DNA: TGTGCCAGCAGTGAGATGGACAGGGAAACTTTTGAAGCTTTCTTT.